The next 18 T cell receptor beta chains were all read from a single sample in a study of blood T cell repertoires in COVID-19. The repertoire was sequenced with immunoSEQ multiplex PCR; TCRdb's copy has only in-frame clones and lacks some. The table shows about 90,000 clones, with 91% occurring only once. Sequenced: peripheral blood. The origin of the receptors is a human donor with active COVID-19. The donor label of this sample is uncertain.

V usage is TRBV7-2 and J usage is TRBJ2-5, with D possibly TRBD2 on 5 matching bases. The CDR3 consists of 13 residues. Germline CDR1 reads SGHTA; CDR2 reads FQGNSA. The V and J ends lost 8 bases and 5 bases respectively, with 15 bases between them. CDR3 amino acids: CASAQRVQETQYF. Written as DNA, the CDR3 is TGTGCCAGCGCTCAGAGGGTCCAGGAGACCCAGTACTTC.

This chain uses TRBV27 with TRBJ1-5, with a possible D match to TRBD1 (6 bases). Trimming cost V 0 bases and J 8 bases, with 11 bases left between them. Looked up from germline, CDR1 is MNHEY and CDR2 is SMNVEV (reference sequence). This CDR3 is built from 14 residues. Here the CDR3 reads CASSLSIAGEPQHF. In nucleotides, the CDR3 is TGTGCCAGCAGTTTATCGATCGCAGGGGAGCCCCAGCATTTT.

J is TRBJ2-1 and V is TRBV5-5; tentative D call: TRBD2 (6 bases). Per the germline V gene, CDR1 is SGHKS and CDR2 is YYEKEE (reference sequence). This CDR3 is 15 amino acids long. Trimming removed 0 bases from V and 8 bases from J, with 15 bases in between. The CDR3 DNA follows: TGTGCCAGCAGCTTGGTAGCGGAGCCTTGGGATGAGCAGTTCTTC. It encodes CASSLVAEPWDEQFF.

The chain links TRBV7-3 to TRBJ2-1, with 7 bases lining up with TRBD2. Germline trimming cut 1 base from V and 7 bases from J; bases unmatched to any gene: 4. The V gene's germline CDR1 is SGHTA and CDR2 FQGTGA. This CDR3 is built from 14 residues. The CDR3: CASSLNPAGNEQFF. The DNA of the CDR3 is TGTGCCAGCAGCTTAAATCCAGCGGGAAATGAGCAGTTCTTC.

The rearrangement uses TRBV7-2 and TRBJ2-1; 9 nucleotides line up with TRBD2. This CDR3 comprises 15 residues. CDR1 SGHTA and CDR2 FQGNSA come from the germline V gene. The junction had 3 bases not matched to a gene; V was cut back by 4 bases and J by 2 bases. The CDR3 DNA is TGTGCCAGCAGCTCTAGCGGGGCGACCTACAATGAGCAGTTCTTC. Protein sequence: CASSSSGATYNEQFF.

The rearrangement joins TRBV7-2 to TRBJ2-2; 11 bases match TRBD2. The trim removed 2 bases at V and 5 bases at J, leaving 7 bases unmatched. This CDR3 is 17 amino acids long. Germline assignment: CDR1 SGHTA and CDR2 FQGNSA. The CDR3 DNA follows: TGTGCCAGCAGCTTAAGTTCGACTAGCGGGGTTACCGGGGAGCTGTTTTTT. This encodes CASSLSSTSGVTGELFF.

This chain links TRBV4-1 with TRBJ2-7; 10 bases line up with TRBD1. Looked up from germline, CDR1 is MGHRA and CDR2 is YSYEKL. The CDR3 extends over 17 amino acids. The V segment lost 0 bases and the J segment 4 bases; nucleotides outside the gene matches: 9. CDR3 bases: TGCGCCAGCAGCCAAGATCCTGGGGACAGGGGTGGTTACGAGCAGTACTTC. Translation gives CASSQDPGDRGGYEQYF.

This clone was counted once. The chain is built from TRBV29-1 and TRBJ2-2; D possibly corresponds to TRBD1 (5 bases). The germline CDR1 and CDR2 sequences are SQVTM and ANQGSEA. Deletions cut 6 bases from V and 1 base from J, with 6 bases between. The CDR3 covers 12 residues. The CDR3, as DNA: TGCAGCGTGCAGGGGAACACCGGGGAGCTGTTTTTT. Translated: CSVQGNTGELFF.

This clone was seen a few times. The V gene is TRBV6-6, the J gene TRBJ2-7; the match to TRBD1 covers 7 bases. The V gene end was trimmed by 8 bases and the J gene end by 0 bases; junction bases not matched to a gene: 4. The CDR3 length is 13 residues. Germline V lookup: CDR1 MNHNY, CDR2 SVGAGI (reference sequence). The chain's CDR3 is CASQTGNSYEQYF. For the CDR3, the DNA is TGTGCCAGCCAGACAGGGAACTCCTACGAGCAGTACTTC.

This clone was observed once. The CDR3 DNA follows: TGCAGCGCTACAGGGGGCGTCACTGAAGCTTTCTTT. Translated, it gives CSATGGVTEAFF. V is TRBV29-1 and J is TRBJ1-1; 9 positions match TRBD1. The CDR3 length is 12 residues. The germline V gene has CDR1 SQVTM and CDR2 ANQGSEA. The trim removed 7 bases at V and 4 bases at J, leaving 4 bases unmatched. Filled out from reference TRBV29-1 and TRBJ1-1, the complete variable domain reads SAVISQKPSRDICQRGTSLTIQCQVDSQVTMMFWYRQQPGQSLTLIATANQGSEATYESGFVIDKFPISRPNLTFSTLTVSNMSPEDSSIYLCSATGGVTEAFFGQGTRLTVV.

This chain joins TRBV6-5 and TRBJ2-7; a possible D gene is TRBD2 (5 bases). The CDR3 is 14 amino acids. CDR1 is MNHEY, CDR2 SVGAGI, per germline. The V and J ends lost 8 bases and 2 bases respectively, with 16 bases between them. CDR3 in DNA: TGTGCCAGCTCGGAGGCCTGGTCCACCTACGAGCAGTACTTC. This sequence encodes CASSEAWSTYEQYF.

The chain has TRBV20-1 and TRBJ2-7; TRBD2 aligns across 11 bases. Trimming cost V 3 bases and J 3 bases; bases outside gene matches: 7. Germline V gene data show CDR1 as DFQATT and CDR2 as SNEGSKA (reference sequence). The CDR3 is 15 amino acids. The CDR3 DNA reads TGCAGTGCTAGTGTTAGCGGGGGGGCAGTCTACGAGCAGTACTTC. This sequence encodes CSASVSGGAVYEQYF.

The chain is built from TRBV7-9 and TRBJ2-7; 12 bases line up with TRBD1. The CDR3 length is 17 residues. J gave up 4 bases and V 4 bases, and 11 bases lay outside the gene matches. The germline V gene encodes CDR1 SEHNR and CDR2 FQNEAQ (reference sequence). In nucleotides, the CDR3 is TGTGCCAGCAGCTCGCCGACTGGGACAGGGGGCGCGTACGAGCAGTACTTC. Its protein product is CASSSPTGTGGAYEQYF.

The chain employs TRBV28 and TRBJ1-2; 7 nucleotides line up with TRBD1. The ends lost 5 bases at V and 6 bases at J; junction bases unmatched: 9. The germline CDR1 and CDR2 sequences are MDHEN and SYDVKM. The CDR3 is made up of 14 amino acids. The CDR3 loop is CASSRATGYHGYTF. The CDR3 nucleotides read TGTGCCAGCAGTCGAGCGACAGGGTACCATGGCTACACCTTC.

DNA of the CDR3: TGTGCCAGCAGTTACGGGACAGGGGAAGTCTATGGCTACACCTTC. Translation: CASSYGTGEVYGYTF. V and J are TRBV28 and TRBJ1-2, with 10 bases lining up with TRBD1. After removal of 4 bases from V and 4 bases from J, the junction contained 6 bases not matched to a gene. CDR1 and CDR2 from the germline V gene are MDHEN and SYDVKM. This CDR3 comprises 15 residues.

The CDR3 region is CASSLLGAGGTGELFF. The CDR3 DNA is TGTGCCAGCAGCTTATTAGGCGCGGGTGGCACCGGGGAGCTGTTTTTT. V and J are TRBV7-8 and TRBJ2-2, with D maybe TRBD2 (5 bases). CDR3 length: 16 residues. CDR1 and CDR2 from the germline V gene are SGHVS and FQNEAQ. Trimming took off 2 bases at V and 4 bases at J, with 14 bases between the two ends.

The chain joins TRBV5-1 to TRBJ2-3; D might be TRBD2 (6 bases). The CDR3 is made up of 13 amino acids. The germline CDR1 and CDR2 sequences are SGHRS and YFSETQ. V lost 2 bases and J 3 bases, leaving 7 bases between the germline ends. CDR3 DNA: TGCGCCAGCAGCTTCAGCGGGACAGATACGCAGTATTTT. Its protein product is CASSFSGTDTQYF.

This chain links TRBV7-2 with TRBJ2-2, with TRBD2 matching over 8 bases. This CDR3 has 15 amino acids. Looked up from germline, CDR1 is SGHTA and CDR2 is FQGNSA. The V gene end was trimmed by 4 bases and the J gene end by 5 bases; junction bases not matched to a gene: 6. CDR3 sequence reads: CASSSRLAHTGELFF. The CDR3 coding sequence is TGTGCCAGCAGCTCGCGACTAGCGCATACCGGGGAGCTGTTTTTT.